Each of the 24 T cell receptor beta chains below was sequenced from the same sample in a study of Graves' ophthalmopathy and Graves' hyperthyroidism. RNA served as the template for amplifying TCR beta CDR3 regions. First-round RT-PCR with HTBI primers preceded a second-round multiplex PCR. TCRdb re-called the multiplex PCR reads with MiXCR, one entry per CDR3 protein. Of about 220,000 distinct CDR3 sequences in the sample, around a fifth were seen once. Sequenced material: peripheral blood. All receptors derive from a woman between 50 and 59 years old with Graves' ophthalmopathy.

This clonotype showed up just a few times. This may come from a read error, since a much larger clone is one base off. The genes are TRBV7-8 and TRBJ2-5; 9 bases match TRBD2. Germline assignment: CDR1 SGHVS and CDR2 FQNEAQ. This CDR3 comprises 17 residues. The CDR3 DNA follows: TGTGCCAGCAGCCCCCAGTTTGGCGGGAGGGACCAAGAGACCCCGTACTTC. Translating it yields CASSPQFGGRDQETPYF. The variable domain in full, completed from reference TRBV7-8 and TRBJ2-5, reads GAGVSQSPRYKVAKRGQDVALRCDPISGHVSLFWYQQALGQGPEFLTYFQNEAQLDKSGLPSDRFFAERPEGSVSTLKIQRTQQEDSAVYLCASSPQFGGRDQETPYFGPGTRLLVL.

This clonotype was seen at least ten times. The gene calls are TRBV28 and TRBJ2-5; D call uncertain. The V end lost 4 bases, the J end lost 4 bases, and 7 bases lay between the germline ends. Germline assignment: CDR1 MDHEN and CDR2 SYDVKM. The CDR3 totals 12 residues. The CDR3 sequence: CASSSPRETQYF. The CDR3 nucleotides are TGTGCCAGCAGTTCCCCACGAGAGACCCAGTACTTC.

This clonotype was seen only a few times. The chain has TRBV7-6 and TRBJ2-7, with D perhaps matching TRBD1 or TRBD2 (6 bases each). The V gene's germline CDR1 is SGHVS and CDR2 FNYEAQ. This CDR3 is 15 amino acids long. Trimming cost V 5 bases and J 4 bases, with 18 bases left between them. The CDR3 bases are TGTGCCAGCAGCGCCTACATGGGGGGCGAATACGAGCAGTACTTC. Amino acid sequence: CASSAYMGGEYEQYF.

In its sample, this clonotype was seen a few times. The rearrangement links TRBV12-3 or TRBV12-4 to TRBJ1-1; perhaps TRBD1 as D (6 bases). The CDR3 is 15 residues long. The V and J ends lost 6 bases and 4 bases respectively, with 18 bases between them. DNA for the CDR3: TGTGCCAGCAGCCCCGGGACATCTGAAGGCACTGAAGCTTTCTTT. Amino acid sequence: CASSPGTSEGTEAFF.

The V and J genes are TRBV12-3 or TRBV12-4 and TRBJ2-5; possible D gene TRBD1, 5 bases. V lost 4 bases, J lost 2 bases, and 11 bases lay in between. There are 14 residues in the CDR3. The CDR3 coding sequence is TGTGCCAGCAGTTACTCAGGGAAGCAAGAGACCCAGTACTTC. Amino acids: CASSYSGKQETQYF.

This clonotype was counted ten times or more. J is TRBJ2-7 and V is TRBV28; D gene ambiguous. From germline, CDR1 is MDHEN and CDR2 SYDVKM. Trimming removed 2 bases from V and 2 bases from J, with 10 bases in between. CDR3 length equals 14 residues. The chain's CDR3 is CASSLGVPPYEQYF. The CDR3 DNA reads as TGTGCCAGCAGTTTAGGGGTTCCCCCCTACGAGCAGTACTTC.

This clonotype has at least ten counts. The chain combines TRBV28 with TRBJ2-7; D not certain. Trimming pared 6 bases from V and 6 bases from J, leaving 21 bases between. CDR1 and CDR2 from the germline V gene are MDHEN and SYDVKM. The CDR3 is made up of 15 amino acids. Here the CDR3 DNA reads TGTGCCAGCAGCCAGTATGGGGAAAGGTTTAGCGAGCAGTACTTC. It encodes CASSQYGERFSEQYF. Combining the CDR3 with reference TRBV28 and TRBJ2-7 gives the whole variable domain DVKVTQSSRYLVKRTGEKVFLECVQDMDHENMFWYRQDPGLGLRLIYFSYDVKMKEKGDIPEGYSVSREKKERFSLILESASTNQTSMYLCASSQYGERFSEQYFGPGTRLTVT.

This clonotype was seen repeatedly, ten times or more. The chain links TRBV2 to TRBJ1-5; 7 nucleotides line up with TRBD1. CDR1 and CDR2 from the germline V gene are SNHLY and FYNNEI. The V segment lost 1 base and the J segment 7 bases; nucleotides outside the gene matches: 4. This CDR3 has 14 amino acids. Written as DNA, the CDR3 is TGTGCCAGCAGTGAAGGACAGGGTGGCCAGCCCCAGCATTTT. It is translated as CASSEGQGGQPQHF.

With respect to this clonotype: The junction departs from the called germline gene at one end, perhaps through a read error. V and J are TRBV6-1 and TRBJ1-1, with D perhaps matching TRBD1 (6 bases). CDR3 size: 10 residues. Germline V gives CDR1 MNHNS, CDR2 SASEGT. CDR3 sequence reads: CVSRADRACF. The CDR3 DNA follows: TGTGTCAGCAGGGCGGACAGAGCTTGCTTT.

The rearrangement links TRBV12-3 or TRBV12-4 to TRBJ2-5; 9 positions match TRBD2. The CDR3 has 17 residues. Germline trimming cut 5 bases from V and 4 bases from J; bases unmatched to any gene: 14. CDR3 loop: CASSVRTSGLHGETQYF. The CDR3 DNA reads TGTGCCAGCAGTGTTCGTACTAGCGGGCTTCACGGAGAGACCCAGTACTTC.

The chain links TRBV27 to TRBJ2-7; unclear D gene. CDR3 length: 13 amino acids. The V and J ends lost 9 bases and 5 bases respectively, with 17 bases between them. Germline V gives CDR1 MNHEY, CDR2 SMNVEV (reference sequence). The CDR3 DNA follows: TGTGCCAGTCGGTTAACCGGTGTGGACGAGCAGTACTTC. Its protein product is CASRLTGVDEQYF.

This chain joins TRBV7-9 and TRBJ2-5; TRBD2 might be the D (5 bases). The germline V gene encodes CDR1 SEHNR and CDR2 FQNEAQ (reference sequence). There are 13 residues in the CDR3. V lost 4 bases and J 6 bases, leaving 12 bases between the germline ends. The CDR3 sequence: CASSSSSGKTQYF. The CDR3 coding sequence is TGTGCCAGCAGCTCGAGTTCGGGGAAGACCCAGTACTTC.

This clonotype was recorded at least ten times. The V call is TRBV12-3 or TRBV12-4, the J call TRBJ1-2; the match to TRBD1 covers 7 bases. The CDR3 contains 15 residues. With V trimmed by 6 bases and J by 2 bases, 9 bases remained unmatched. CDR3 residues: CASSNPGTANYGYTF. As DNA, the CDR3 is TGTGCCAGCAGCAACCCCGGGACAGCAAACTATGGCTACACCTTC.

This clonotype was counted many times. The gene calls are TRBV20-1 and TRBJ1-6, with 12 bases fitting TRBD1. Trimming cost V 1 base and J 14 bases; bases outside gene matches: 9. Germline assignment: CDR1 DFQATT and CDR2 SNEGSKA (reference sequence). The CDR3 extends over 15 amino acids. CDR3 sequence: CSARGGDRGLVTLHF. The CDR3 coding sequence is TGCAGTGCTAGAGGCGGGGACAGGGGGCTTGTGACCCTCCACTTT.

The chain couples TRBV28 to TRBJ2-7; the D is unclear. With 3 bases removed from V and 0 bases from J, the gap between germline ends came to 6 bases. The CDR3 is made up of 13 amino acids. The germline CDR1 and CDR2 sequences are MDHEN and SYDVKM. The CDR3 spells CASSFLSSYEQYF. CDR3 nucleotides: TGTGCCAGCAGTTTCTTGTCCTCCTACGAGCAGTACTTC.

This clonotype was seen at least ten times. The chain employs TRBV20-1 and TRBJ2-2; D gene ambiguous. Germline-derived CDR1 and CDR2 are DFQATT and SNEGSKA (reference sequence). Trimming took off 3 bases at V and 3 bases at J, with 17 bases between the two ends. The CDR3 runs 16 residues. This CDR3 reads CSASNLNLAYTGELFF. The CDR3 region has the DNA TGCAGTGCTAGTAACCTGAATTTAGCATACACCGGGGAGCTGTTTTTT.

This clonotype was detected many times. This chain links TRBV20-1 with TRBJ1-5; 9 bases line up with TRBD1. The CDR3 consists of 14 residues. Unmatched junction bases numbered 9, after V lost 5 bases and J lost 7 bases. The germline V gene encodes CDR1 DFQATT and CDR2 SNEGSKA (reference sequence). The CDR3 spells CSADGTGRRQPQHF. CDR3 coding DNA: TGCAGTGCTGATGGGACAGGGCGTCGGCAGCCCCAGCATTTT.

For the CDR3, the DNA is TGTGCCAGCAGTTTAGAACAGAGGAGTTCACCCCTCCACTTT. It yields the protein CASSLEQRSSPLHF. This sequence joins TRBV12-3 or TRBV12-4 and TRBJ1-6; D ambiguous. Deletions cut 1 base from V and 9 bases from J, with 10 bases between. The CDR3 is 14 residues long.

This clonotype was counted at least ten times. J is TRBJ2-5 and V is TRBV7-9; D ambiguous. Between the trimmed V and J ends, which lost 5 bases and 3 bases, there was a span of 13 bases. CDR3 length: 14 amino acids. Germline CDR1 reads SEHNR; CDR2 reads FQNEAQ (reference sequence). CDR3 nucleotides: TGTGCCAGCAGCCCCGAATCTTTCAAAGAGACCCAGTACTTC. Translated: CASSPESFKETQYF.

This clonotype appeared many times. V gene TRBV11-3 combines with J gene TRBJ2-5, with TRBD1 matching 7 bases. V lost 2 bases, J lost 5 bases, and 2 bases stayed unmatched. Looked up from germline, CDR1 is SGHNT and CDR2 is YENEEA. The CDR3 spans 13 residues. Written as DNA, the CDR3 is TGTGCCAGCAGCTTATGGACAGGCGAGACCCAGTACTTC. Amino acid sequence: CASSLWTGETQYF.

Ten or more counts support this clonotype. The chain carries TRBV5-6 and TRBJ2-7; 9 bases line up with TRBD1. The CDR3 covers 14 residues. Germline V gives CDR1 SGHDT, CDR2 YYEEEE. Trimming took 4 bases from V and 4 from J; bases not matched to a gene: 6. The DNA of the CDR3 is TGTGCCAGCAGCCGGCGTGACAGGGGGTACGAGCAGTACTTC. The encoded protein is CASSRRDRGYEQYF.

This clonotype occurred many times. In DNA, the CDR3 is TGTGCCAGCAGCTCCCGACTAGCAGTTGACTACGAGCAGTACTTC. Translation: CASSSRLAVDYEQYF. The J gene is TRBJ2-7, the V gene TRBV11-2; 7 positions agree with TRBD2. The CDR3 runs 15 residues. The ends lost 4 bases at V and 3 bases at J; junction bases unmatched: 9. Germline-derived CDR1 and CDR2 are SGHAT and FQNNGV.

This clonotype was found many times. The rearrangement links TRBV28 to TRBJ2-4; TRBD1 is a possible D gene (5 bases). This CDR3 is built from 13 residues. V was clipped by 6 bases and J by 8 bases, with 14 bases between them. Looked up from germline, CDR1 is MDHEN and CDR2 is SYDVKM. CDR3 residues: CASRSQGIDIQYF. Written as DNA, the CDR3 is TGTGCCAGCAGATCCCAGGGTATAGACATTCAGTACTTC.

This clonotype was seen more than once but under ten times. The chain recombines TRBV3-1 with TRBJ1-2; D is unresolved. In germline, CDR1 is LGHDT, CDR2 YNNKEL (reference sequence). Trimming removed 0 bases from V and 8 bases from J, with 13 bases in between. CDR3 length equals 14 residues. The CDR3 region has the DNA TGTGCCAGCAGCCAAGAAGGTTCGCCATCCGGCTACACCTTC. Protein product: CASSQEGSPSGYTF.